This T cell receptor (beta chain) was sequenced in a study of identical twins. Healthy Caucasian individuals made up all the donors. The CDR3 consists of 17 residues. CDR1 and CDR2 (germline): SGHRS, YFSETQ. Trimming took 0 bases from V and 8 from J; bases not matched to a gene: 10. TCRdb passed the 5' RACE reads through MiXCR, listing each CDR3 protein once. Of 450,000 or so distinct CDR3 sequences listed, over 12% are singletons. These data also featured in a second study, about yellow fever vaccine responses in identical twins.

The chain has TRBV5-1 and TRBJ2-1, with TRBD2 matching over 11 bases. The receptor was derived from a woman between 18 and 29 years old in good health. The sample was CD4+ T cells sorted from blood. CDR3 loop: CASSLEGVGTSGHEQFF. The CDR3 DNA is TGCGCCAGCAGCTTGGAGGGTGTGGGGACTAGCGGTCATGAGCAGTTCTTC.